The next 18 T cell receptor beta chains were all read from a single sample in a study of blood T cells in healthy people across ages (dated by TCRdb to about 2015). Libraries came from 5' RACE. The data were produced on an Illumina HiSeq 2500. A second roughly 6 to 11 cycle PCR used a sample-barcoded 5' primer and a J-beta primer mix. TCRdb applied fastp at Q25 and MiXCR to the public reads, then kept only in-frame beta chains. A single entry per CDR3 protein holds the most common genes and DNA from its merged rows. The sample profile shows 1.5 million to 1.8 million distinct CDR3 sequences; 35% to 45% of them were found once. The top ten constitute under 5% of the sample. Sequenced: blood. The receptors come from a woman between 18 and 29 years old in good health.

This clonotype turned up a few times. The chain combines TRBV10-3 with TRBJ1-2; 7 positions agree with TRBD1. The germline V gene encodes CDR1 ENHRY and CDR2 SYGVKD. Trimming cost V 2 bases and J 4 bases; bases outside gene matches: 13. The CDR3 has 17 amino acids. The CDR3 nucleotides read TGTGCCATCAGTGAGCCCAATTATGGGACAGCTCCCTATGGCTACACCTTC. Translated: CAISEPNYGTAPYGYTF.

V is TRBV5-1 and J is TRBJ2-1, with 7 bases that match TRBD2. Germline V gene data show CDR1 as SGHRS and CDR2 as YFSETQ. This CDR3 is built from 15 residues. J gave up 8 bases and V 4 bases, and 12 bases lay outside the gene matches. The CDR3 loop reads CASSPGRGGYDEQFF. The CDR3 DNA reads as TGCGCCAGCAGCCCAGGCCGGGGAGGGTACGATGAGCAGTTCTTC.

With regard to this clonotype: The germline gene is not matched at one end of the junction; a read error may be the cause. The chain combines TRBV15 with TRBJ1-2, with TRBD1 matching 7 bases. The CDR3 covers 13 residues. Germline V gene lookup returns CDR1 LNHNV and CDR2 YYDKDF (reference sequence). The CDR3 loop reads CATSRKTGNGHTF. The DNA of the CDR3 is TGTGCCACCAGCAGAAAGACAGGGAATGGCCACACCTTC.

This clonotype was seen a few times. The chain is built from TRBV29-1 and TRBJ2-1; 9 nucleotides match TRBD2. V dropped 4 bases and J dropped 2; count of bases not matched to a gene: 3. In germline, CDR1 is SQVTM, CDR2 ANQGSEA. CDR3 length equals 14 residues. CDR3 coding DNA: TGCAGCGTTGGATCTAGCGGGACCTACAATGAGCAGTTCTTC. Translated, it gives CSVGSSGTYNEQFF.

The rearrangement uses TRBV7-9 and TRBJ1-1; possible D gene TRBD1, 5 bases. Per germline, CDR1 SEHNR and CDR2 FQNEAQ (reference sequence). The CDR3 contains 16 residues. The V end lost 7 bases, the J end lost 1 base, and 19 bases lay between the germline ends. CDR3 coding DNA: TGTGCCAGCACCCTCGGACGGGGGAGACGGAACACTGAAGCTTTCTTT. Residues: CASTLGRGRRNTEAFF.

This clonotype was seen at least ten times. The DNA for the CDR3 is TGCAGCCTAACCGAAGGCGGAGGGCAGAGTAATAGCAATCAGCCCCAGCATTTT. Its protein product is CSLTEGGGQSNSNQPQHF. The rearrangement links TRBV29-1 to TRBJ1-5; no firm D call. Germline V lookup: CDR1 SQVTM, CDR2 ANQGSEA. Between the trimmed V and J ends, which lost 8 bases and 0 bases, there was a span of 26 bases. This CDR3 region has 18 residues.

This clonotype was recorded at least ten times. As DNA, the CDR3 is TGCGCCAGCAGCTTGTTAACGGGGGGCCCAGATACGCAGTATTTT. Protein sequence: CASSLLTGGPDTQYF. The chain links TRBV5-1 to TRBJ2-3; weak D call: TRBD2 (7 bases). Trimming pared 1 base from V and 4 bases from J, leaving 13 bases between. In germline, CDR1 is SGHRS, CDR2 YFSETQ. The CDR3 is 15 amino acids. The variable domain in full, with the rest retrieved from reference TRBV5-1 and TRBJ2-3, is KAGVTQTPRYLIKTRGQQVTLSCSPISGHRSVSWYQQTPGQGLQFLFEYFSETQRNKGNFPGRFSGRQFSNSRSEMNVSTLELGDSALYLCASSLLTGGPDTQYFGPGTRLTVL.

The chain couples TRBV18 to TRBJ2-4; D gene uncertain. The CDR3 runs 15 residues. The V gene's germline CDR1 is KGHSH and CDR2 LQKENI. The germline V and J ends were trimmed by 3 bases and 0 bases, with 9 bases remaining between them. CDR3 nucleotide sequence: TGTGCCAGCTCACCGAACAGAGTAGCCAAAAACATTCAGTACTTC. Amino acids: CASSPNRVAKNIQYF.

The rearrangement joins TRBV28 to TRBJ2-1; 7 bases match TRBD1. The J call is doubtful: the DNA matches TRBJ2-7 better. In germline, CDR1 is MDHEN, CDR2 SYDVKM. The CDR3 is 15 amino acids. The DNA for the CDR3 is TGTGCCAGCACCTTGGGACAGACGTCCTACAATGAGCAGTACTTC. Residues: CASTLGQTSYNEQYF.

For this clonotype: This may arise from a read error, as a much more abundant clone is one base away. The gene calls are TRBV29-1 and TRBJ2-5; a weak D match, TRBD1 (6 bases). The J call may be wrong; the DNA end is better matched by TRBJ2-1. There are 13 residues in the CDR3. Germline V CDR1 and CDR2: SQVTM, ANQGSEA. This chain's CDR3 is CSVEAGHQETQFF. The CDR3 DNA reads TGCAGCGTTGAAGCGGGACACCAAGAGACCCAGTTCTTC.

In its sample, this clonotype was seen once. This sequence joins TRBV19 and TRBJ2-3, with D unclear. Trimming left V 4 bases short and J 3 bases short, with 8 bases between. The germline gives CDR1 LNHDA, CDR2 SQIVND (reference sequence). CDR3 length: 13 residues. CDR3 sequence (DNA): TGTGCCAGTAGTAGTCTGGCTACAGATACGCAGTATTTT. Amino acids: CASSSLATDTQYF.

In this sample, this clonotype turned up a few times. The gene calls are TRBV5-1 and TRBJ2-3; 15 bases align to TRBD2. The CDR3 spans 17 residues. The V segment lost 3 bases and the J segment 5 bases; nucleotides outside the gene matches: 7. Germline V gives CDR1 SGHRS, CDR2 YFSETQ. CDR3 nucleotide sequence: TGCGCCAGCAGCTCGGGAGGGACTAGCGGGAGGAGAGATACGCAGTATTTT. Protein sequence: CASSSGGTSGRRDTQYF. The variable domain in full, completed from reference TRBV5-1 and TRBJ2-3, reads KAGVTQTPRYLIKTRGQQVTLSCSPISGHRSVSWYQQTPGQGLQFLFEYFSETQRNKGNFPGRFSGRQFSNSRSEMNVSTLELGDSALYLCASSSGGTSGRRDTQYFGPGTRLTVL.

This clonotype was seen more than once but under ten times. The CDR3 nucleotides are TGTGCCAGCACCTTGATAGCCAATGAGCAGTTCTTC. It yields the protein CASTLIANEQFF. The chain couples TRBV7-9 to TRBJ2-1; D not certain. The CDR3 totals 12 residues. CDR1 is SEHNR, CDR2 FQNEAQ, per germline (reference sequence). Trimming cost V 7 bases and J 6 bases, with 10 bases left between them.

This chain joins TRBV12-3 or TRBV12-4 and TRBJ2-7, with a possible D match to TRBD2 (5 bases). The CDR3 sequence is 13 residues long. V lost 7 bases and J lost 7, with 17 bases in between. CDR3 loop: CASTLRGLYEQYF. Here the CDR3 DNA reads TGTGCCAGCACCCTACGAGGGTTGTATGAGCAGTACTTC.

This clonotype was seen a handful of times. The chain uses TRBV5-1 and TRBJ2-1, with 12 bases that match TRBD2. From germline, CDR1 is SGHRS and CDR2 YFSETQ. The CDR3 contains 17 residues. Germline trimming cut 4 bases from V and 4 bases from J; bases unmatched to any gene: 9. CDR3 DNA: TGCGCCAGCAGCCCGACTAGCGGGGGCCTCAGATACAATGAGCAGTTCTTC. Protein sequence: CASSPTSGGLRYNEQFF. The whole variable domain, filled in from reference TRBV5-1 and TRBJ2-1, reads KAGVTQTPRYLIKTRGQQVTLSCSPISGHRSVSWYQQTPGQGLQFLFEYFSETQRNKGNFPGRFSGRQFSNSRSEMNVSTLELGDSALYLCASSPTSGGLRYNEQFFGPGTRLTVL.

The V gene is TRBV6-1, the J gene TRBJ2-1; a possible D gene is TRBD1 (5 bases). CDR1 and CDR2 (germline): MNHNS, SASEGT. The CDR3 runs to 15 residues. V lost 1 base to trimming and J lost 2 bases, with 9 bases between them. The CDR3 sequence is CASSEVRQTYNEQFF. The CDR3 bases are TGTGCCAGCAGTGAAGTCCGACAGACCTACAATGAGCAGTTCTTC.

As for this clonotype: A read error may account for a junction end that differs from germline. The chain uses TRBV7-9 and TRBJ1-4; 7 nucleotides agree with TRBD1. CDR1 and CDR2 (germline): SEHNR, FQNEAQ (reference sequence). The CDR3 covers 15 residues. In nucleotides, the CDR3 is TGCGCCAGCAGCCTATCCGGGACAGCGGCTGAAAAACTGTTTTTT. It translates to CASSLSGTAAEKLFF.

V usage is TRBV27 and J usage is TRBJ2-1; D is unclear. The J call may not be correct, given that the DNA end is closer to TRBJ2-7. This CDR3 contains 13 residues. The V gene's germline CDR1 is MNHEY and CDR2 SMNVEV (reference sequence). The CDR3 spells CASSFVEAYEQYF. CDR3 sequence (DNA): TGTGCCAGCAGTTTTGTAGAGGCCTACGAGCAGTACTTC.